These 22 T cell receptor beta chains were sequenced from one sample in a study of beta chain features in type 1 diabetes. TCRB transcripts that were expressed got sequenced, as all of the isolated RNA had been reverse transcribed. Clones were sequenced by immunoSEQ multiplex PCR, and TCRdb holds only the in-frame ones, with some missing. The repertoire holds roughly 150,000 clones, with under 9.5% as singletons. The sequencing sample was made of central memory CD4+ T cells from blood. These receptor sequences come from a young man in good health.

This clone turned up a few times. The chain links TRBV11-2 to TRBJ2-5; possibly TRBD1 for D (5 bases). Trimming took off 3 bases at V and 1 base at J, with 15 bases between the two ends. This CDR3 is built from 16 residues. In germline, CDR1 is SGHAT, CDR2 FQNNGV. CDR3 coding DNA: TGTGCCAGCAGCTTTAGGGGTTCAGGGCTCCAAGAGACCCAGTACTTC. The encoded protein is CASSFRGSGLQETQYF.

This clone has a handful of counts. The V call is TRBV18, the J call TRBJ1-1; D is possibly TRBD1 (5 bases). Trimming removed 1 base at V and 3 bases at J, with 15 bases between. Germline CDR1 KGHSH, CDR2 LQKENI. The CDR3 extends over 16 amino acids. The CDR3 spells CASSPQGPARDTEAFF. The DNA of the CDR3 is TGTGCCAGCTCACCACAGGGTCCCGCCAGGGACACTGAAGCTTTCTTT. Together with reference TRBV18 and TRBJ1-1, the CDR3 gives the full variable domain: NAGVMQNPRHLVRRRGQEARLRCSPMKGHSHVYWYRQLPEEGLKFMVYLQKENIIDESGMPKERFSAEFPKEGPSILRIQQVVRGDSAAYFCASSPQGPARDTEAFFGQGTRLTVV.

This clone was seen at least ten times. The chain couples TRBV4-3 to TRBJ2-1; 9 bases line up with TRBD2. J lost 3 bases, V lost 0 bases, and 6 bases had no gene match. Germline CDR1 and CDR2: LGHNA and YSLEER. The CDR3 has 17 residues. CDR3 loop: CASSQERGGAFYNEQFF. The CDR3 bases are TGCGCCAGCAGCCAAGAACGCGGGGGGGCCTTCTACAATGAGCAGTTCTTC.

J is TRBJ1-1 and V is TRBV6-5; 8 bases line up with TRBD1. Looked up from germline, CDR1 is MNHEY and CDR2 is SVGAGI. The CDR3 sequence is 12 residues long. The junction had 4 bases not matched to a gene; V was cut back by 6 bases and J by 7 bases. This CDR3 reads CASRQGADEAFF. The CDR3 bases are TGTGCCAGCAGGCAGGGGGCTGATGAAGCTTTCTTT.

V usage is TRBV30 and J usage is TRBJ2-2; D may be TRBD2 (5 bases). CDR1 is GTSNPN and CDR2 is SVGIG in the germline V gene (reference sequence). The CDR3 loop spans 16 amino acids. V lost 4 bases and J lost 1, with 16 bases in between. For the CDR3, the DNA is TGTGCCTGGAAAGCCGGGAACCGATGGAACACCGGGGAGCTGTTTTTT. Its protein is CAWKAGNRWNTGELFF.

This clone was detected a few times. This chain joins TRBV28 and TRBJ2-5; TRBD2 is a possible D gene (6 bases). This CDR3 contains 16 residues. Trimming took 8 bases from V and 3 from J, leaving 22 bases between them. Germline assignment: CDR1 MDHEN and CDR2 SYDVKM. CDR3 in DNA: TGTGCCAGCGTACCTTTCGGAGGGGATTCGAAAGAGACCCAGTACTTC. Amino acid sequence: CASVPFGGDSKETQYF. Looking up the rest from reference TRBV28 and TRBJ2-5 gives the full variable domain: DVKVTQSSRYLVKRTGEKVFLECVQDMDHENMFWYRQDPGLGLRLIYFSYDVKMKEKGDIPEGYSVSREKKERFSLILESASTNQTSMYLCASVPFGGDSKETQYFGPGTRLLVL.

The rearrangement joins TRBV5-4 to TRBJ2-1, with 10 bases matching TRBD2. The CDR3 has 15 amino acids. CDR1 and CDR2 from the germline V gene are SGHNT and YYREEE (reference sequence). Trimming at V came to 5 bases and at J to 0 bases, leaving 2 bases not matched to a gene. The CDR3 region has the DNA TGTGCCAGCAGGCTAGCGGGGGCCTCCTACAATGAGCAGTTCTTC. This gives the protein CASRLAGASYNEQFF.

V and J are TRBV15 and TRBJ1-2; D may be TRBD1 (5 bases). Germline V lookup: CDR1 LNHNV, CDR2 YYDKDF (reference sequence). The CDR3 sequence is 17 residues long. V was clipped by 2 bases and J by 0 bases, with 16 bases between them. The chain's CDR3 is CATSRSLGGRTNYGYTF. The CDR3 DNA reads TGTGCCACCAGCAGATCCCTGGGGGGGAGGACTAACTATGGCTACACCTTC.

There are a few counts of this clone. The chain joins TRBV5-5 to TRBJ2-1; D may be TRBD2 (5 bases). Between the trimmed V and J ends, which lost 0 bases and 0 bases, there was a span of 16 bases. The germline gives CDR1 SGHKS, CDR2 YYEKEE (reference sequence). This CDR3 spans 18 amino acids. CDR3 DNA sequence: TGTGCCAGCAGCTTGGCCTGGCGTAGCGTCAGCTCCTACAATGAGCAGTTCTTC. Protein: CASSLAWRSVSSYNEQFF.

This clone turned up a few times. J is TRBJ2-2 and V is TRBV28; D remains ambiguous. CDR1 is MDHEN and CDR2 is SYDVKM in the germline V gene. V was clipped by 3 bases and J by 3 bases, with 8 bases between them. This CDR3 has 14 residues. The DNA of the CDR3 is TGTGCCAGCAGTTTCAACGGTTACACCGGGGAGCTGTTTTTT. It codes for CASSFNGYTGELFF.

The chain couples TRBV29-1 to TRBJ2-7, with TRBD1 matching 7 bases. V gave up 5 bases and J gave up 4 bases; unmatched junction bases: 5. Germline assignment: CDR1 SQVTM and CDR2 ANQGSEA. The CDR3 has 12 amino acids. The CDR3 DNA sequence: TGCAGCGTTAAGACAGGGTCATACGAGCAGTACTTC. This sequence encodes CSVKTGSYEQYF.

A few counts support this clone. The chain uses TRBV7-9 and TRBJ1-2; 7 bases line up with TRBD1. The CDR3 extends over 13 amino acids. The V gene end was trimmed by 5 bases and the J gene end by 3 bases; junction bases not matched to a gene: 3. In germline, CDR1 is SEHNR, CDR2 FQNEAQ (reference sequence). CDR3: CASSTGAHYGYTF. In nucleotides, the CDR3 is TGTGCCAGCAGCACAGGGGCACACTATGGCTACACCTTC.

This clone occurred a few times. The chain recombines TRBV7-7 with TRBJ2-5, with 14 bases aligning to TRBD2. This CDR3 has 16 amino acids. In germline, CDR1 is SSHAT, CDR2 FNYEAQ (reference sequence). J gave up 4 bases and V 3 bases, and 4 bases lay outside the gene matches. The CDR3 sequence is CASSLGLAGALETQYF. Here the CDR3 DNA reads TGTGCCAGCAGCTTGGGACTAGCGGGAGCGCTAGAGACCCAGTACTTC.

This clone was detected a few times. This chain uses TRBV28 with TRBJ2-7; the match to TRBD1 covers 8 bases. This CDR3 is 14 amino acids long. The germline V gene encodes CDR1 MDHEN and CDR2 SYDVKM. V lost 8 bases to trimming and J lost 3 bases; unmatched junction nucleotides: 9. CDR3 in amino acids: CASAYRDRNYEQYF. CDR3 nucleotide sequence: TGTGCCAGCGCCTACCGGGACAGGAACTACGAGCAGTACTTC.

This chain joins TRBV19 and TRBJ2-1; 8 bases match TRBD1. V trimming: 5 bases; J trimming: 5 bases; junction bases outside the gene matches: 11. Germline values: CDR1 LNHDA, CDR2 SQIVND (reference sequence). This CDR3 has 16 residues. The chain's CDR3 is CASSPKTGVWNNEQFF. The CDR3 nucleotides are TGTGCCAGTAGTCCCAAGACAGGGGTTTGGAACAATGAGCAGTTCTTC. Together with reference TRBV19 and TRBJ2-1, the CDR3 gives the full variable domain: DGGITQSPKYLFRKEGQNVTLSCEQNLNHDAMYWYRQDPGQGLRLIYYSQIVNDFQKGDIAEGYSVSREKKESFPLTVTSAQKNPTAFYLCASSPKTGVWNNEQFFGPGTRLTVL.

This chain uses TRBV9 with TRBJ2-7; 10 bases align to TRBD2. Per germline, CDR1 SGDLS and CDR2 YYNGEE. This CDR3 contains 17 residues. V trimming: 0 bases; J trimming: 5 bases; junction bases outside the gene matches: 11. CDR3 amino acids: CASSVGASGRNVHEQYF. CDR3 DNA: TGTGCCAGCAGCGTAGGGGCTAGCGGGAGAAACGTACACGAGCAGTACTTC. Full variable domain (outside the CDR3, taken from reference TRBV9 and TRBJ2-7): DSGVTQTPKHLITATGQRVTLRCSPRSGDLSVYWYQQSLDQGLQFLIQYYNGEERAKGNILERFSAQQFPDLHSELNLSSLELGDSALYFCASSVGASGRNVHEQYFGPGTRLTVT.

This clone has more than one count but fewer than ten. The genes are TRBV5-5 and TRBJ2-5; D may be TRBD1 (6 bases). This CDR3 spans 14 amino acids. CDR1 and CDR2 (germline): SGHKS, YYEKEE (reference sequence). Trimming shortened V by 0 bases and J by 5 bases, and 11 bases separated the two germline ends. CDR3 DNA: TGTGCCAGCAGCTTGGCCACAGGGATGGAGACCCAGTACTTC. Translated, it gives CASSLATGMETQYF.

This clone occurred many times. The chain recombines TRBV30 with TRBJ1-1, with D maybe TRBD1 (6 bases). Trimming took 0 bases from V and 10 from J, leaving 21 bases between them. CDR3 length: 15 amino acids. Germline CDR1 reads GTSNPN; CDR2 reads SVGIG (reference sequence). CDR3 loop: CAWSVMVQGRAGAFF. The CDR3 DNA reads as TGTGCCTGGAGTGTTATGGTACAGGGCCGGGCTGGAGCTTTCTTT.

This rearrangement joins TRBV5-1 to TRBJ2-3; D is unresolved. The CDR3 sequence is 15 residues long. Germline CDR1 SGHRS, CDR2 YFSETQ. V was shortened by 4 bases and J by 0 bases, with 12 bases between the two germline ends. Here the CDR3 DNA reads TGCGCCAGCAGCCCGAGCGTGAAAAGCACAGATACGCAGTATTTT. This codes for CASSPSVKSTDTQYF.

CDR3 nucleotides: TGCGCCAGCAGCTCCGGCAGGGGGCGGGAGACCCAGTACTTC. This codes for CASSSGRGRETQYF. The chain couples TRBV5-1 to TRBJ2-5; 8 bases fit TRBD1. CDR1 is SGHRS and CDR2 is YFSETQ in the germline V gene. Trimming cost V 3 bases and J 5 bases; bases outside gene matches: 6. The CDR3 consists of 14 residues. Full variable domain (remainder filled in from reference TRBV5-1 and TRBJ2-5): KAGVTQTPRYLIKTRGQQVTLSCSPISGHRSVSWYQQTPGQGLQFLFEYFSETQRNKGNFPGRFSGRQFSNSRSEMNVSTLELGDSALYLCASSSGRGRETQYFGPGTRLLVL.

There are a few counts of this clone. The chain employs TRBV11-2 and TRBJ1-4; the D gene is possibly TRBD1 (6 bases). The CDR3 runs 14 residues. Germline V gene lookup returns CDR1 SGHAT and CDR2 FQNNGV. V shed 1 base and J shed 5 bases, with 8 bases lying between them. The CDR3, as DNA: TGTGCCAGCAGCTTAGGCAGGGGAAATGAAAAACTGTTTTTT. Translating it yields CASSLGRGNEKLFF.

This clone has only a few counts. The junction differs from germline at one of its ends, possibly a read error. V and J are TRBV20-1 and TRBJ1-2; TRBD1 agrees at 7 bases. CDR3 length: 11 residues. The germline CDR1 and CDR2 sequences are DFQATT and SNEGSKA (reference sequence). DNA of the CDR3: TGCAGTCCTAGACAGGGTCAGGGCTACACCTTC. Its protein is CSPRQGQGYTF.